The rows below give T cell receptor beta chains drawn from one sample of a study of blood T cell repertoires in COVID-19. Assay used: immunoSEQ multiplex PCR; TCRdb lists only in-frame clones, some missing. The sample has a few hundred thousand clones, roughly nine tenths seen once. Sequencing was carried out using peripheral blood. The receptors here all came from a woman aged 25 to 39 with COVID-19, enrolled during active disease. Both conserved end residues are part of each CDR3. The D gene is left open where the match is weak. Clone size is shown for a subset of rows, as once, few, many or a class of expanded clone.

D gene | J gene | V gene | clone size | CDR3 DNA | CDR3 protein
- | TRBJ2-3 | TRBV29-1 | - | TGCAGCGTTGAAGCGGGAGTAATAGATACGCAGTATTTT | CSVEAGVIDTQYF
TRBD2 | TRBJ2-2 | TRBV6-5 | - | TGTGCCAGCAGCACAAGCGGGAGTAGTACCGGGGAGCTGTTTTTT | CASSTSGSSTGELFF
TRBD1 | TRBJ2-1 | TRBV5-1 | - | TGCGCCAGCAGCTTAGGAGCCCCGGGACAGAGATACAATGAGCAGTTCTTC | CASSLGAPGQRYNEQFF
- | TRBJ2-3 | TRBV5-4 | few | TGTGCCAGCAGCACGCGTGTGTCATTTAGCACAGATACGCAGTATTTT | CASSTRVSFSTDTQYF
TRBD2 | TRBJ2-7 | TRBV7-9 | - | TGTGCCAGCAGCGCCCTGTGGCTAGCGGACGAGCAGTACTTC | CASSALWLADEQYF
- | TRBJ1-4 | TRBV19 | - | TGTGCCAGTAGGAGGCGGACACTTACTAATGAAAAACTGTTTTTT | CASRRRTLTNEKLFF
- | TRBJ1-5 | TRBV2 | - | TGTGCCAGCACCTCGAGGCGATATAGCAATCAGCCCCAGCATTTT | CASTSRRYSNQPQHF
- | TRBJ2-2 | TRBV7-9 | - | TGTGCCAGCAGCTTCCTGGCGGCCAACGATCCGATCGGGGAGCTGTTTTTT | CASSFLAANDPIGELFF
TRBD1 | TRBJ2-3 | TRBV11-2 | - | TGTGCCAGCAGCCCGGGACAGGGGGCTGCTAGCACAGATACGCAGTATTTT | CASSPGQGAASTDTQYF
- | TRBJ2-1 | TRBV2 | - | TGTGCCAGCAGTGAACTTCGGTCAAACAATGAGCAGTTCTTC | CASSELRSNNEQFF
TRBD1 | TRBJ2-7 | TRBV7-8 | few | TGTGCCAGCAGCCCGAGAGGACAGGGTTACGAGCAGTACTTC | CASSPRGQGYEQYF
- | TRBJ1-1 | TRBV3-1/TRBV3-2 | once | TGTGCCAGCAGCCCCGAGGCCCAAAACACTGAAGCTTTCTTT | CASSPEAQNTEAFF
TRBD1 | TRBJ1-3 | TRBV18 | - | TGTGCCAGCTCACCTAGGGACAGACCTGATCGATCTTCTGGAAACACCATATATTTT | CASSPRDRPDRSSGNTIYF
- | TRBJ1-6 | TRBV5-4 | - | TGTGCCGGCTGTGGGGGCGTCTCCTATAATTCACCCCTCCACTTT | CAGCGGVSYNSPLHF
TRBD1 | TRBJ2-7 | TRBV29-1 | - | TGCAGCGTTGTGGGACAGATTTCCTACGAGCAGTACTTC | CSVVGQISYEQYF
- | TRBJ2-7 | TRBV6-2/TRBV6-3 | - | TGTGCCAGCAGCGAAACAGGGTACGAGCAGTACTTC | CASSETGYEQYF
- | TRBJ1-2 | TRBV18 | - | TGTGCCAGCTCGCGCCGAGGGGACATTGGTGCCCGGAACTATGGCTACACCTTC | CASSRRGDIGARNYGYTF
TRBD1 | TRBJ1-4 | TRBV4-2 | - | TGTGCCAGCAGCCCGGGGGCCGGGACAGCTAATGAAAAACTGTTTTTT | CASSPGAGTANEKLFF
TRBD1 | TRBJ1-1 | TRBV4-3 | - | TGCGCCAGCAGCCAAGATTCCCAAAATCAGGGGGCGCGGAGTGAAGCTTTCTTT | CASSQDSQNQGARSEAFF
- | TRBJ2-1 | TRBV2 | - | TGTGCCAGCAGTGAAGGGAGACAGGACAATGAGCAGTTCTTC | CASSEGRQDNEQFF
- | TRBJ1-6 | TRBV11-2 | - | TGTGCCAGCAGCTTATCGATGGAGGGGAATTCACCCCTCCACTTT | CASSLSMEGNSPLHF
- | TRBJ1-5 | TRBV28 | - | TGTGCCAGCAGTGGGGCGGTGAGCAATCAGCCCCAGCATTTT | CASSGAVSNQPQHF
TRBD2 | TRBJ2-1 | TRBV4-1 | - | TGCGCCAGCAGCCAAGGGGGGGCTAGCGGGAGAGGGAGATTTAATGAGCAGTTCTTC | CASSQGGASGRGRFNEQFF
TRBD2 | TRBJ2-1 | TRBV18 | few | TGTGCCAGCTCACCACCGCGGCAAACAGGAGAATTAGCGGGAGGTCGGGACAATGAGCAGTTCTTC | CASSPPRQTGELAGGRDNEQFF
TRBD2 | TRBJ2-1 | TRBV29-1 | - | TGCAGCGCGAACCCTTGGCGGGAGCTCTCCTACAATGAGCAGTTCTTC | CSANPWRELSYNEQFF
- | TRBJ2-3 | TRBV6-4 | - | TGTGCCAGCAGTGGGGATCAAGCGGCGCGGGATACGCAGTATTTT | CASSGDQAARDTQYF
- | TRBJ2-4 | TRBV19 | - | TGTGCCAGTAGCACCTGGGGGGTTACCAAAAACATTCAGTACTTC | CASSTWGVTKNIQYF
- | TRBJ1-3 | TRBV19 | - | TGTGCCAGTAGGACGGAGGAGATATCTGGAAACACCATATATTTT | CASRTEEISGNTIYF
- | TRBJ1-5 | TRBV6-4 | - | TGTGCCAGCAGCCCAGTGGTGAATAGCAATCAGCCCCAGCATTTT | CASSPVVNSNQPQHF
- | TRBJ2-7 | TRBV2 | - | TGTGCCAGCAGCGGAGGGGGCGGATACGAGCAGTACTTC | CASSGGGGYEQYF
- | TRBJ1-4 | TRBV19 | - | TGTGCCAGTACCACTAGTGGGCGGGCAACTAATGAAAAACTGTTTTTT | CASTTSGRATNEKLFF
TRBD1 | TRBJ2-7 | TRBV5-1 | - | TGCGCCAGCAGCGAGGGACAGGAGGGATACGAGCAGTACTTC | CASSEGQEGYEQYF
TRBD2 | TRBJ2-1 | TRBV4-3 | - | TGCGCCAGCAGCCAAGTTGGCGGGAGGGACCATGAGCAGTTCTTC | CASSQVGGRDHEQFF
TRBD1 | TRBJ1-6 | TRBV28 | - | TGTGCCAGCAGTTTGGGACAGGGGTACCGCTCACCCCTCCACTTT | CASSLGQGYRSPLHF
TRBD1 | TRBJ2-7 | TRBV7-9 | - | TGTGCCAGCAGCCTCCCCGGGACAGGGCGCTACGAGCAGTACTTC | CASSLPGTGRYEQYF
- | TRBJ1-1 | TRBV30 | - | TGTGCCTGGAGTGGGACTGGGATGAACACTGAAGCTTTCTTT | CAWSGTGMNTEAFF
TRBD2 | TRBJ2-1 | TRBV7-9 | - | TGTGCCAGCAGCCGGACTAGCGGGGGGGATGAGCAGTTCTTC | CASSRTSGGDEQFF
TRBD2 | TRBJ2-3 | TRBV2 | - | TGTGCCAGCAAACCCTCCTTTGCTAGCGGGGGGTATCAGTATTTT | CASKPSFASGGYQYF
- | TRBJ1-1 | TRBV5-1 | - | TGCGCCAGCAGCTTGGTGGCGGGGGCCACTGAAGCTTTCTTT | CASSLVAGATEAFF
- | TRBJ2-3 | TRBV9 | - | TGTGCCAGCAGCGTAGGTCTTCCTACAGATACGCAGTATTTT | CASSVGLPTDTQYF
TRBD1 | TRBJ1-1 | TRBV4-3 | - | TGCGCCAGCGGCCAAGATCTGACAGGGGCGCGCACTGAAGCTTTCTTT | CASGQDLTGARTEAFF